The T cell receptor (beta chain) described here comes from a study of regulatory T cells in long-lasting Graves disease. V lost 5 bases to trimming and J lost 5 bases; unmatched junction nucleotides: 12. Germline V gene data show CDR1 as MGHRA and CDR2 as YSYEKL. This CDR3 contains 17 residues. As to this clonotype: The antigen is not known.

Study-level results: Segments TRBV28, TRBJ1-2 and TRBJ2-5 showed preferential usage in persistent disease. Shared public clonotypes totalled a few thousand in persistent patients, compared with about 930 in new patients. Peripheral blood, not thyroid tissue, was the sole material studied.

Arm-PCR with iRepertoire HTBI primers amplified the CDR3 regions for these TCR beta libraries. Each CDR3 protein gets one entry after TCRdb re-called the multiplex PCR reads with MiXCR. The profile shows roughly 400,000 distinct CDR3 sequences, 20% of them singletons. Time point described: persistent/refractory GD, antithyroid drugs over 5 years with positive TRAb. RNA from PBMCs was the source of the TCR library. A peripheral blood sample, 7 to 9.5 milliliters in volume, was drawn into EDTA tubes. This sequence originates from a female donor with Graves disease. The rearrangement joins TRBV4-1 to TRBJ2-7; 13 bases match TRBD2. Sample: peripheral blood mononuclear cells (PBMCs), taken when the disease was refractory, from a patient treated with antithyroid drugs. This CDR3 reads CASSAPGTSGTGHEQYF. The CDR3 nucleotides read TGCGCCAGCAGCGCTCCCGGGACTAGCGGGACTGGGCACGAGCAGTACTTC.